The T cell receptor (beta chain) under discussion was sequenced for a study of OX40 agonist ivuxolimab in advanced cancers. General study results and limits: Undetermined was the antigen specificity of the expanded peripheral T cells.

There are a few counts of this clone. Its antigen is currently unknown. Data came from immunoSEQ multiplex PCR; TCRdb stores just in-frame clones and leaves some out. The sample records approximately 70,000 clones, 88% being singletons. V lost 5 bases and J lost 4, with 11 bases in between. Germline V gene data show CDR1 as SGHAT and CDR2 as FQDESV (reference sequence). The CDR3 has 13 residues. The chain couples TRBV11-1 to TRBJ1-1; tentatively, D is TRBD1 (6 bases). This specimen was CD4+ or CD8+ T cells sorted from blood, taken in a trial of the OX40 agonist ivuxolimab. This clonotype was obtained from an adult with an advanced solid tumor such as melanoma, head and neck, liver or kidney cancer. Written as DNA, the CDR3 is TGTGCCAGCAGCAATCTAGGGGGCACTGAAGCTTTCTTT. The encoded protein is CASSNLGGTEAFF.